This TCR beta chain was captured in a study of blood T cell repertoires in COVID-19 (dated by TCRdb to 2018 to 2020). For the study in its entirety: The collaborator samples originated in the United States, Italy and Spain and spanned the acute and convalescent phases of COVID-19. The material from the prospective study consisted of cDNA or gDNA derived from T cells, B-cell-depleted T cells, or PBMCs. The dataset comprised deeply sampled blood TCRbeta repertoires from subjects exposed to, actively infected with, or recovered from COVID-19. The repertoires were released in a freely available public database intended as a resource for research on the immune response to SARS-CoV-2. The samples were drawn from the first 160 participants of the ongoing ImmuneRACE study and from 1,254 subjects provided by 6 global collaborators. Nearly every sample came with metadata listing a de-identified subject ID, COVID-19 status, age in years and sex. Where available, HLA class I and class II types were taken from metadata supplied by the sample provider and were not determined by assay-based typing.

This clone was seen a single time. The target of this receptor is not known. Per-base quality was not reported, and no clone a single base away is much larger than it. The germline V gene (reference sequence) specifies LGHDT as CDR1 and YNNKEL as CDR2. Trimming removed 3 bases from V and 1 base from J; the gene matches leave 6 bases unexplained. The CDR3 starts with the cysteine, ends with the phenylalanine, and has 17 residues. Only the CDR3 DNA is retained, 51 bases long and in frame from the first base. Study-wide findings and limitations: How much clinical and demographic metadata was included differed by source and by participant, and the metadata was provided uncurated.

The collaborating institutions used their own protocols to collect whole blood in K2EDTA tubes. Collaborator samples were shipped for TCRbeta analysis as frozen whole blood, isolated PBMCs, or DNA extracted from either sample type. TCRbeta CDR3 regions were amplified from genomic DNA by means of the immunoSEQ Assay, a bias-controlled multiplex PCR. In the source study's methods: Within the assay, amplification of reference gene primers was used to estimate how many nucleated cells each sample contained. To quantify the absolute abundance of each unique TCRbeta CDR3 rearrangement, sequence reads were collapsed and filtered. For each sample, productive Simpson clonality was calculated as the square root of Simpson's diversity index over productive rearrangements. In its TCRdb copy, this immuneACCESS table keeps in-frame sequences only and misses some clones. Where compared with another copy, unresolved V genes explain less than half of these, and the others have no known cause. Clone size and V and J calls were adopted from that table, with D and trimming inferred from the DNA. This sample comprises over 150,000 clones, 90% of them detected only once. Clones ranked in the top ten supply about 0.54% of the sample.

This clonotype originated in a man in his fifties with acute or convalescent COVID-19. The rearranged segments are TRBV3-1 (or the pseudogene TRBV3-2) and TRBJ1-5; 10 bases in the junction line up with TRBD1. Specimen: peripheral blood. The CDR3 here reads CASSHGTGARSNQPQHF. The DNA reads TGTGCCAGCAGCCACGGGACAGGGGCCCGAAGCAATCAGCCCCAGCATTTT.